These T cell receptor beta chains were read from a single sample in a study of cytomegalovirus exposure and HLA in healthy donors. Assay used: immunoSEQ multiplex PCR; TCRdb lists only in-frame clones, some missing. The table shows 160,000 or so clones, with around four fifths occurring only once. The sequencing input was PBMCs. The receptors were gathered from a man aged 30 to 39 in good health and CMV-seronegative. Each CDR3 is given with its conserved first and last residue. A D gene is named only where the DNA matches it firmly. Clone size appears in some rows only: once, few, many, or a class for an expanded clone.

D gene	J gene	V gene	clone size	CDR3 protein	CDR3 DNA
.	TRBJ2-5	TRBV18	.	CASSQTTTGGETQYF	TGTGCCAGCTCTCAAACCACTACGGGTGGGGAGACCCAGTACTTC
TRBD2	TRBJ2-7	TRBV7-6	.	CASSLSGNAPYEQYF	TGTGCCAGCAGTCTAAGCGGGAACGCCCCTTACGAGCAGTACTTC
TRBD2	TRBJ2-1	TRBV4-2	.	CASSQEGGLAGRSYNEQFF	TGTGCCAGCAGCCAAGAAGGGGGGCTAGCGGGAAGGTCCTACAATGAGCAGTTCTTC
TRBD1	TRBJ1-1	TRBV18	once	CASSPRPGGTEAFF	TGTGCCAGCTCACCTCGACCAGGGGGTACTGAAGCTTTCTTT
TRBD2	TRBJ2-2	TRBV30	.	CAWTTGRGRVGELFF	TGTGCCTGGACTACGGGGCGGGGGAGAGTCGGGGAGCTGTTTTTT
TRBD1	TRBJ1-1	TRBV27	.	CASNTGTDTSEAFF	TGTGCCAGCAATACCGGGACAGATACTTCCGAAGCTTTCTTT
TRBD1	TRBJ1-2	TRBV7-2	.	CASSLEQGSGYTF	TGTGCCAGCAGCTTAGAACAGGGGTCTGGCTACACCTTC
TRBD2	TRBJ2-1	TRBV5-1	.	CASSLFLAGGPRNEQFF	TGCGCCAGCAGCTTATTTCTAGCGGGAGGGCCCAGGAATGAGCAGTTCTTC
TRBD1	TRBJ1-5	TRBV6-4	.	CASSRRGGGQGDFSNQPQHF	TGTGCCAGCAGTCGAAGGGGCGGGGGACAGGGCGACTTTAGCAATCAGCCCCAGCATTTT
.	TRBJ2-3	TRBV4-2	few	CASSQARDTGRTDTQYF	TGTGCCAGCAGCCAGGCCCGGGACACCGGACGCACAGATACGCAGTATTTT
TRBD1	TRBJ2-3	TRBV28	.	CASSPLGGRDTQYF	TGTGCCAGCAGCCCCCTAGGGGGCCGGGATACGCAGTATTTT
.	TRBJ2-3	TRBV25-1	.	CASSETGTDTQYF	TGTGCCAGCAGTGAAACAGGGACAGATACGCAGTATTTT
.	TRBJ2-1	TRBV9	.	CASSPGGSSYNEQFF	TGTGCCAGCAGCCCAGGAGGGAGCTCCTACAATGAGCAGTTCTTC
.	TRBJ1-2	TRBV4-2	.	CASSQGGVYGYTF	TGTGCCAGCAGCCAAGGGGGAGTCTATGGCTACACCTTC
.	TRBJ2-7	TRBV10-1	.	CASSESKGTYNEQYF	TGCGCCAGCAGTGAGTCGAAGGGGACTTACAACGAGCAGTACTTC
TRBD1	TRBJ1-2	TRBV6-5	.	CASRAQGHYGYTF	TGTGCCAGCAGAGCACAGGGGCACTATGGCTACACCTTC
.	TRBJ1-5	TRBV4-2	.	CASSQEDGGNQPQHF	TGTGCCAGCAGCCAAGAGGACGGGGGCAATCAGCCCCAGCATTTT
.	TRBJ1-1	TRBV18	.	CASSPSHAGEAFF	TGTGCCAGCTCACCGTCACATGCAGGGGAAGCTTTCTTT
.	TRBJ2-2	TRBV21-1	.	CASSKARDRGFLAGGPKDTGELFF	TGTGCCAGCAGCAAAGCGCGGGACAGGGGGTTCTTAGCGGGGGGGCCCAAAGACACCGGGGAGCTGTTTTTT
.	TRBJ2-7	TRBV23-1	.	CASSRRGGSEQYF	TGCGCCAGCAGCAGGAGGGGGGGCAGCGAGCAGTACTTC
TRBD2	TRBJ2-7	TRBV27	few	CASSLSSGRSYEQYF	TGTGCCAGCAGTTTATCAAGCGGGAGGTCCTACGAGCAGTACTTC
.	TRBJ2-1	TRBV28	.	CASSSRQAGHSNEQFF	TGTGCCAGCAGTTCTCGACAGGCTGGGCATAGTAATGAGCAGTTCTTC
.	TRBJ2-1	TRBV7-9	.	CASSLDPLYNEQFF	TGTGCCAGCAGCTTAGATCCTCTTTACAATGAGCAGTTCTTC
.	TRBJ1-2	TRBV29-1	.	CSAGTSNGYTF	TGCAGCGCTGGGACATCCAATGGCTACACCTTC
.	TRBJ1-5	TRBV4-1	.	CASSQDPGEKGNQPQHF	TGCGCCAGCAGCCAAGATCCAGGGGAGAAGGGCAATCAGCCCCAGCATTTT
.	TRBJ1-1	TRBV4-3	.	CASSQVLVPRTTKAFF	TGCGCCAGCAGCCAAGTGTTGGTACCACGGACAACCAAGGCCTTCTTT
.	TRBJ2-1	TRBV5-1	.	CASSFAPSNPTNNEQFF	TGCGCCAGCAGCTTTGCCCCGTCGAACCCGACTAACAATGAGCAGTTCTTC
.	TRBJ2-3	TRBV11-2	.	CASSVHSSTDTQYF	TGTGCCAGCTCGGTTCACTCTAGCACAGATACGCAGTATTTT
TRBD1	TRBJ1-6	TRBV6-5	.	CASSYSSKTGIALHF	TGTGCCAGCAGTTACTCGAGTAAGACAGGGATTGCCCTCCACTTT
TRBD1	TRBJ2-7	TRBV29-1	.	CSATDRVSYEQYF	TGCAGCGCTACTGACAGGGTCTCCTACGAGCAGTACTTC
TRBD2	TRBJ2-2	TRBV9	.	CASSVATSGARPGELFF	TGTGCCAGCAGCGTAGCAACTAGCGGGGCTAGACCCGGGGAGCTGTTTTTT